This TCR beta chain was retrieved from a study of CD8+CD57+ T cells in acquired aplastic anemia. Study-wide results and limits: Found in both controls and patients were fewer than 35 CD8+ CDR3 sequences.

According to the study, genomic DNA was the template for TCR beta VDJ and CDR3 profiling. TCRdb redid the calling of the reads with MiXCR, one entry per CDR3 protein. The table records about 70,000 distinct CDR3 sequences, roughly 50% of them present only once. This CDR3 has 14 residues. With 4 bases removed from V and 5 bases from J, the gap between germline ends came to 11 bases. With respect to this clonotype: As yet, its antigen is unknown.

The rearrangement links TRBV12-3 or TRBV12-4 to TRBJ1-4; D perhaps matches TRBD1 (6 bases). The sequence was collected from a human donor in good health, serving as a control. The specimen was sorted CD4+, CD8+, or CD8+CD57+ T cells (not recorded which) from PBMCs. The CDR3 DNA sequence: TGTGCCAGCAGTTCAGGGGATGGAAATGAAAAACTGTTTTTT. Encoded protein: CASSSGDGNEKLFF.